The sequence of this T cell receptor (beta chain) was determined in a study of blood T cell repertoires in COVID-19. Study context: Acute-phase and convalescent COVID-19 samples originated in the United States, Italy and Spain. PBMCs, B-cell-depleted T cells, or T cells were the source of the cDNA or gDNA that made up the material.

Repertoires were generated with immunoSEQ multiplex PCR, while TCRdb's copy carries only in-frame clones and drops some. There are about 260,000 clones in the sample; 80% to 90% occur only once, and over 1.2% lies in the top ten. CDR1 is SNHLY and CDR2 is FYNNEI in the germline V gene. J was trimmed by 5 bases and V by 3 bases; bases with no gene match: 9. The CDR3 sequence is 15 residues long. The sequence was obtained from a woman aged 35 to 49 who had recovered from COVID-19. Sequenced input: peripheral blood. The chain combines TRBV2 with TRBJ2-5, with TRBD2 matching over 7 bases. CDR3 sequence (DNA): TGTGCCAGCAGTGATTATGGGGGGGGGATGGAGACCCAGTACTTC. It is translated as CASSDYGGGMETQYF.